The T cell receptor (beta chain) under discussion was sequenced for a study of lymphopenia after photon versus proton radiotherapy. Here immunoSEQ multiplex PCR was the method, and the copy in TCRdb shows in-frame clones only, minus some. In the table there are about 25,000 clones, roughly four fifths of which are singletons. With regard to this clone: Antigen: not known.

From germline, CDR1 is LNHNV and CDR2 YYDKDF (reference sequence). V was shortened by 5 bases and J by 3 bases, with 14 bases between the two germline ends. This CDR3 has 15 residues. Study-wide findings and caveats: Only patients who died were analyzed for survival; proton advantage is unproven. Oligoclonal CD8+ Temra expansion after nadir drove photon patients' diversity drop. Proton therapy kept repertoires fairly stable, unlike photons, which gained effector/memory cells. Larger post-nadir TCR diversity loss correlated inversely with survival in deceased patients.

The input for sequencing was peripheral blood, taken from a patient treated with photon-based radiotherapy. V gene TRBV15 combines with J gene TRBJ1-5; weak D call: TRBD1 (5 bases). The receptor comes from a woman aged 45-59 years with pancreatic cancer. The CDR3 protein is CATSGHRAPNQPQHF. CDR3 in DNA: TGTGCCACCAGCGGACACCGGGCCCCCAATCAGCCCCAGCATTTT.